Listed below are T cell receptor beta chains from one sample, sequenced in a study of cytomegalovirus exposure and HLA in healthy donors. Data came from immunoSEQ multiplex PCR; TCRdb stores just in-frame clones and leaves some out. The repertoire holds about 120,000 clones, with roughly 80% as singletons. Sequencing was carried out using PBMCs. Source of these receptors: a female donor in good health and CMV-seronegative. Each CDR3 is given with its conserved first and last residue. A D gene is named only where the DNA matches it firmly. Clone size is shown for a subset of rows, as once, few, many or a class of expanded clone.

v_call: TRBV14
j_call: TRBJ1-3
d_call: .
clone_size: .
cdr3_aa: CASSQDLARGNTIYF
cdr3_nt: TGTGCCAGCAGCCAAGATCTTGCCAGAGGAAACACCATATATTTT

v_call: TRBV4-3
j_call: TRBJ1-1
d_call: .
clone_size: few
cdr3_aa: CASSTTVSAEAFF
cdr3_nt: TGCGCCAGCAGCACGACAGTTTCGGCTGAAGCTTTCTTT

v_call: TRBV6-1
j_call: TRBJ1-1
d_call: .
clone_size: few
cdr3_aa: CASSTSMNTEAFF
cdr3_nt: TGTGCCAGCAGTACGAGCATGAACACTGAAGCTTTCTTT

v_call: TRBV30
j_call: TRBJ2-7
d_call: TRBD1
clone_size: .
cdr3_aa: CAWSVGDRGFEQYF
cdr3_nt: TGTGCCTGGAGTGTAGGGGACAGGGGTTTCGAGCAGTACTTC

v_call: TRBV5-1
j_call: TRBJ1-2
d_call: TRBD1
clone_size: .
cdr3_aa: CASSAPGQENYGYTF
cdr3_nt: TGCGCCAGCAGCGCCCCGGGACAGGAGAACTATGGCTACACCTTC

v_call: TRBV7-9
j_call: TRBJ1-1
d_call: .
clone_size: .
cdr3_aa: CSSSRRGGDGNTEAFF
cdr3_nt: TGTTCCAGCAGCCGCAGGGGAGGGGATGGGAACACTGAAGCTTTCTTT

v_call: TRBV5-1
j_call: TRBJ2-5
d_call: .
clone_size: .
cdr3_aa: CASSRQETQYF
cdr3_nt: TGCGCCAGCAGCCGCCAAGAGACCCAGTACTTC

v_call: TRBV5-1
j_call: TRBJ1-2
d_call: TRBD1
clone_size: .
cdr3_aa: CASSPRTGINYGYTF
cdr3_nt: TGCGCCAGCAGCCCGCGGACAGGGATTAACTATGGCTACACCTTC

v_call: TRBV27
j_call: TRBJ1-1
d_call: .
clone_size: .
cdr3_aa: CASSSSRFRDRNTEAFF
cdr3_nt: TGTGCCAGCAGTTCCTCACGGTTTCGGGATCGGAACACTGAAGCTTTCTTT

v_call: TRBV30
j_call: TRBJ1-2
d_call: TRBD1
clone_size: .
cdr3_aa: CAWSRQGGRYGYTF
cdr3_nt: TGTGCCTGGAGCCGCCAGGGGGGAAGGTATGGCTACACCTTC

v_call: TRBV5-8
j_call: TRBJ1-1
d_call: .
clone_size: few
cdr3_aa: CASSLEPGVTEAFF
cdr3_nt: TGTGCCAGCAGCTTGGAGCCGGGAGTAACTGAAGCTTTCTTT

v_call: TRBV5-1
j_call: TRBJ1-1
d_call: TRBD1
clone_size: .
cdr3_aa: CASSSRGQGGLGTEAFF
cdr3_nt: TGCGCCAGCAGCTCCCGGGGACAGGGAGGTTTGGGCACTGAAGCTTTCTTT

v_call: TRBV7-3
j_call: TRBJ1-2
d_call: TRBD1
clone_size: .
cdr3_aa: CASRGQGTDGYTF
cdr3_nt: TGTGCCAGCAGGGGACAGGGGACTGATGGCTACACCTTC

v_call: TRBV7-8
j_call: TRBJ1-5
d_call: .
clone_size: .
cdr3_aa: CASSLGASNQPQHF
cdr3_nt: TGTGCCAGCAGCTTAGGCGCCAGCAATCAGCCCCAGCATTTT

v_call: TRBV2
j_call: TRBJ2-1
d_call: .
clone_size: .
cdr3_aa: CASSEGASLSGHEQFF
cdr3_nt: TGTGCCAGCAGTGAAGGGGCTAGCCTATCCGGCCATGAGCAGTTCTTC

v_call: TRBV5-5
j_call: TRBJ1-1
d_call: .
clone_size: .
cdr3_aa: CASSLEFGREAFF
cdr3_nt: TGTGCCAGCAGCTTGGAATTCGGTCGGGAGGCTTTCTTT

v_call: TRBV6-5
j_call: TRBJ1-6
d_call: .
clone_size: .
cdr3_aa: CASSLSGQSGSPLHF
cdr3_nt: TGTGCCAGCAGTCTCTCGGGACAATCTGGGTCACCCCTCCACTTT

v_call: TRBV7-8
j_call: TRBJ1-1
d_call: .
clone_size: .
cdr3_aa: CASSPRVSGAEAFF
cdr3_nt: TGTGCCAGCAGCCCCAGGGTATCTGGAGCTGAAGCTTTCTTT

v_call: TRBV21-1
j_call: TRBJ2-5
d_call: .
clone_size: .
cdr3_aa: CASSKVQRFQETQYF
cdr3_nt: TGTGCCAGCAGCAAAGTTCAGCGGTTCCAAGAGACCCAGTACTTC

v_call: TRBV6-5
j_call: TRBJ2-1
d_call: .
clone_size: .
cdr3_aa: CASSQTVSRYNEQFF
cdr3_nt: TGTGCCAGCAGCCAGACAGTTTCAAGATACAATGAGCAGTTCTTC

v_call: TRBV5-4
j_call: TRBJ2-1
d_call: .
clone_size: .
cdr3_aa: CASSLGSGRGDNEQFF
cdr3_nt: TGTGCCAGCAGCTTGGGGTCGGGGCGGGGAGACAATGAGCAGTTCTTC

v_call: TRBV27
j_call: TRBJ2-1
d_call: TRBD1
clone_size: .
cdr3_aa: CASKDRGISGGLTYNEQFF
cdr3_nt: TGTGCCAGCAAGGACAGGGGGATCTCCGGGGGGCTTACCTACAATGAGCAGTTCTTC

v_call: TRBV18
j_call: TRBJ1-2
d_call: .
clone_size: .
cdr3_aa: CASSPPGPRNYGYTF
cdr3_nt: TGTGCCAGCTCACCACCGGGTCCGAGGAATTATGGCTACACCTTC

v_call: TRBV28
j_call: TRBJ2-7
d_call: .
clone_size: .
cdr3_aa: CASSTKYEQYF
cdr3_nt: TGTGCCAGCAGTACTAAGTACGAGCAGTACTTC

v_call: TRBV7-8
j_call: TRBJ1-1
d_call: .
clone_size: .
cdr3_aa: CASSPLTGTEAFF
cdr3_nt: TGTGCCAGCAGCCCTCTGACGGGGACTGAAGCTTTCTTT

v_call: TRBV6-1
j_call: TRBJ1-2
d_call: TRBD1
clone_size: few
cdr3_aa: CASSGDPDRGNTF
cdr3_nt: TGTGCCAGCAGTGGAGACCCCGACAGGGGGAACACCTTC

v_call: TRBV7-9
j_call: TRBJ1-6
d_call: TRBD1
clone_size: .
cdr3_aa: CASSRGTGGSSPLHF
cdr3_nt: TGTGCCAGCAGCCGGGGGACAGGGGGAAGTTCACCCCTCCACTTT

v_call: TRBV13
j_call: TRBJ2-1
d_call: .
clone_size: once
cdr3_aa: CASSLISGRSYNEQFF
cdr3_nt: TGTGCCAGCAGCTTAATCAGCGGGCGCTCCTACAATGAGCAGTTCTTC

v_call: TRBV5-1
j_call: TRBJ2-1
d_call: TRBD1
clone_size: .
cdr3_aa: CASSLGTGHTAEQFF
cdr3_nt: TGCGCCAGCAGCTTGGGGACAGGGCACACCGCAGAGCAGTTCTTC

v_call: TRBV6-1
j_call: TRBJ1-4
d_call: .
clone_size: .
cdr3_aa: CASSDSGGLGEKLFF
cdr3_nt: TGTGCCAGCAGTGATTCCGGAGGGCTTGGTGAAAAACTGTTTTTT

v_call: TRBV6-4
j_call: TRBJ1-2
d_call: .
clone_size: .
cdr3_aa: CASIRDTALDGYTF
cdr3_nt: TGTGCCAGCATTCGGGACACGGCCCTTGATGGCTACACCTTC

v_call: TRBV5-1
j_call: TRBJ2-1
d_call: .
clone_size: .
cdr3_aa: CASSPTSTNYNEQFF
cdr3_nt: TGCGCCAGCAGCCCCACTAGTACGAACTACAATGAGCAGTTCTTC

v_call: TRBV6-6
j_call: TRBJ1-2
d_call: TRBD1
clone_size: .
cdr3_aa: CASSTRGTGINYGYTF
cdr3_nt: TGTGCCAGCAGTACCCGCGGGACAGGGATTAACTATGGCTACACCTTC

v_call: TRBV11-2
j_call: TRBJ1-2
d_call: TRBD1
clone_size: few
cdr3_aa: CASSSYGQGDYGYTF
cdr3_nt: TGTGCCAGCAGCTCCTACGGACAGGGAGATTATGGCTACACCTTC

v_call: TRBV30
j_call: TRBJ2-1
d_call: .
clone_size: .
cdr3_aa: CAWGGTGPSSYNEQFF
cdr3_nt: TGTGCCTGGGGGGGAACAGGGCCAAGCTCCTACAATGAGCAGTTCTTC

v_call: TRBV5-1
j_call: TRBJ2-5
d_call: .
clone_size: .
cdr3_aa: CASSGAAQETQYF
cdr3_nt: TGCGCCAGCAGTGGGGCAGCGCAAGAGACCCAGTACTTC

v_call: TRBV19
j_call: TRBJ2-7
d_call: .
clone_size: many
cdr3_aa: CASARAGAYEQYF
cdr3_nt: TGTGCCAGTGCCAGAGCAGGGGCGTACGAGCAGTACTTC

v_call: TRBV4-2
j_call: TRBJ2-5
d_call: TRBD2
clone_size: .
cdr3_aa: CASSLQRGDQETQYF
cdr3_nt: TGTGCCAGCAGCCTTCAACGGGGGGACCAAGAGACCCAGTACTTC

v_call: TRBV5-4
j_call: TRBJ2-5
d_call: TRBD2
clone_size: .
cdr3_aa: CASSSGGPSGGQETQYF
cdr3_nt: TGTGCCAGCAGCTCTGGGGGTCCCAGCGGGGGACAAGAGACCCAGTACTTC

v_call: TRBV15
j_call: TRBJ1-1
d_call: .
clone_size: .
cdr3_aa: CATSRTGNLDTEAFF
cdr3_nt: TGTGCCACCAGCAGAACAGGGAATTTGGACACTGAAGCTTTCTTT

v_call: TRBV6-5
j_call: TRBJ1-6
d_call: .
clone_size: .
cdr3_aa: CASSYSSTSLGPLHF
cdr3_nt: TGTGCCAGCAGTTACTCTTCAACCAGCCTCGGGCCCCTCCACTTT

v_call: TRBV5-3
j_call: TRBJ1-3
d_call: .
clone_size: few
cdr3_aa: CAGTGHSGNTIYF
cdr3_nt: TGTGCCGGTACAGGGCACTCTGGAAACACCATATATTTT

v_call: TRBV7-2
j_call: TRBJ2-5
d_call: .
clone_size: .
cdr3_aa: CASTFSGPQETQYF
cdr3_nt: TGTGCCAGCACCTTCAGCGGGCCCCAAGAGACCCAGTACTTC

v_call: TRBV5-1
j_call: TRBJ1-2
d_call: TRBD1
clone_size: .
cdr3_aa: CASSTTGRDGYTF
cdr3_nt: TGCGCCAGCAGCACGACAGGGCGGGATGGCTACACCTTC

v_call: TRBV21-1
j_call: TRBJ1-5
d_call: .
clone_size: few
cdr3_aa: CASSKARDSNQPQHF
cdr3_nt: TGTGCCAGCAGCAAAGCGCGGGACAGCAATCAGCCCCAGCATTTT

v_call: TRBV2
j_call: TRBJ2-1
d_call: TRBD2
clone_size: .
cdr3_aa: CASSVRSLAGGPYNEQFF
cdr3_nt: TGTGCCAGCAGTGTCCGATCGCTAGCGGGGGGGCCCTACAATGAGCAGTTCTTC